This T cell receptor (beta chain) was identified during a study of blood T cell repertoires in COVID-19. Across the study: Sites across the United States, Italy and Spain contributed samples from acute and convalescent COVID-19.

V was clipped by 5 bases and J by 3 bases; unmatched bases: 2. This CDR3 spans 14 amino acids. The germline CDR1 and CDR2 sequences are WNHNN and SYGVQD (reference sequence). Clones were read by immunoSEQ multiplex PCR, and TCRdb kept only the in-frame ones, dropping some. The sample records some 200,000 clones, about 86% being singletons. The sequence came from a man younger than 40 with active or convalescent COVID-19. Sequencing input: peripheral blood. The chain links TRBV10-1 to TRBJ1-4; TRBD1 aligns across 8 bases. The CDR3 DNA follows: TGCGCCAGCAGTCCGACAGGGGCTAATGAAAAACTGTTTTTT. It codes for CASSPTGANEKLFF.